A selection of T cell receptor beta chains follows, all from one sample in a study of shared clonotypes between healthy human individuals. Data came from immunoSEQ multiplex PCR; TCRdb stores just in-frame clones and leaves some out. Of roughly 650,000 clones detected, more than 95% appear once; the ten largest clones hold 0.045% to 0.07%. Sequencing input: naive CD4+ T cells sorted from blood. The receptor source for this set is a woman aged 30 to 39 in good health. Each CDR3 is given with its conserved first and last residue. A D gene is named only where the DNA matches it firmly. Some rows mark clone size as missing; the rest say once, few, many or name a class of expanded clone.

D gene: NA
V gene: TRBV19
clone size: NA
J gene: TRBJ1-5
CDR3 length: 15
CDR3 DNA: TGTGCCAGTAGTGAGGGGCTTGTAAGCAATCAGCCCCAGCATTTT
CDR3 protein: CASSEGLVSNQPQHF

D gene: TRBD1
V gene: TRBV7-9
clone size: NA
J gene: TRBJ2-7
CDR3 length: 15
CDR3 DNA: TGTGCCAGCAGTCCCGGGACAGGAGTACCTACGAAACAGTACTTC
CDR3 protein: CASSPGTGVPTKQYF

D gene: TRBD1
V gene: TRBV6-5
clone size: NA
J gene: TRBJ2-1
CDR3 length: 15
CDR3 DNA: TGTGCCAGCATGAGACAGACAGGGATGAGGAATGAGCAGTTCTTC
CDR3 protein: CASMRQTGMRNEQFF

D gene: NA
V gene: TRBV28
clone size: NA
J gene: TRBJ1-5
CDR3 length: 16
CDR3 DNA: TGTGCCAGCAGTTTATCGGGGGGGTATAGCAATCAGCCCCAGCATTTT
CDR3 protein: CASSLSGGYSNQPQHF

D gene: TRBD2
V gene: TRBV6-6
clone size: NA
J gene: TRBJ2-7
CDR3 length: 15
CDR3 DNA: TGTGCCAGCAGTCCTAGCGGGAGGATTACGGGCGAGCAGTACTTC
CDR3 protein: CASSPSGRITGEQYF

D gene: NA
V gene: TRBV27
clone size: NA
J gene: TRBJ2-1
CDR3 length: 15
CDR3 DNA: TGTGCCAGCAGCCAGAGGGACCCCGAGACCAATGAGCAGTTCTTC
CDR3 protein: CASSQRDPETNEQFF

D gene: TRBD2
V gene: TRBV5-1
clone size: NA
J gene: TRBJ2-1
CDR3 length: 16
CDR3 DNA: TGCGCCAGCAGCCGGACTAGCGGAGGAGCGGTTGATGAGCAGTTCTTC
CDR3 protein: CASSRTSGGAVDEQFF

D gene: NA
V gene: TRBV5-1
clone size: NA
J gene: TRBJ2-7
CDR3 length: 20
CDR3 DNA: TGCGCCAGCAGCTTGGCATTTATTGGGGGTCCCGGGACCGCGTCCCACGAGCAGTACTTC
CDR3 protein: CASSLAFIGGPGTASHEQYF

D gene: NA
V gene: TRBV7-2
clone size: NA
J gene: TRBJ1-1
CDR3 length: 13
CDR3 DNA: TGTGCCAGCAGCTCCACCAGGGATGCCCGAGCTTTCTTT
CDR3 protein: CASSSTRDARAFF

D gene: TRBD2
V gene: TRBV9
clone size: NA
J gene: TRBJ2-5
CDR3 length: 17
CDR3 DNA: TGTGCCAGCTCCCCGTCTTTAGCGGGAGGGCCGGGGGTGACCCAGTACTTC
CDR3 protein: CASSPSLAGGPGVTQYF

D gene: TRBD1
V gene: TRBV9
clone size: NA
J gene: TRBJ1-4
CDR3 length: 18
CDR3 DNA: TGTGCCAGCAGCGTAGGGGGACAGCAGAAGTCAACTAATGAAAAACTGTTTTTT
CDR3 protein: CASSVGGQQKSTNEKLFF

D gene: NA
V gene: TRBV28
clone size: NA
J gene: TRBJ2-3
CDR3 length: 12
CDR3 DNA: TGTGCCAGCAGTTGGGGACACACTGCGCAGTATTTT
CDR3 protein: CASSWGHTAQYF

D gene: NA
V gene: TRBV5-5
clone size: NA
J gene: TRBJ1-1
CDR3 length: 17
CDR3 DNA: TGTGCCAGCAGCTTGGGACGGAAAAAACTTTCGAACACTGAAGCTTTCTTT
CDR3 protein: CASSLGRKKLSNTEAFF

D gene: NA
V gene: TRBV7-9
clone size: NA
J gene: TRBJ1-2
CDR3 length: 18
CDR3 DNA: TGTGCCAGCAGCTTAGAGTTCGACAGCCTCTCTTCTAACTATGGCTACACCTTC
CDR3 protein: CASSLEFDSLSSNYGYTF

D gene: TRBD2
V gene: TRBV9
clone size: NA
J gene: TRBJ2-1
CDR3 length: 17
CDR3 DNA: TGTGCCAGCAGCGTAGGGAGGACTAGCGGGAGTAGAGATGAGCAGTTCTTC
CDR3 protein: CASSVGRTSGSRDEQFF

D gene: TRBD2
V gene: TRBV27
clone size: NA
J gene: TRBJ2-1
CDR3 length: 15
CDR3 DNA: TGTGCCAGCAGTTTAGGTAGCGGGAGGGCCCGGGAGCAGTTCTTC
CDR3 protein: CASSLGSGRAREQFF

D gene: NA
V gene: TRBV10-3
clone size: NA
J gene: TRBJ1-4
CDR3 length: 12
CDR3 DNA: TGTGCCATCAGTGACAGGGATGAAAAACTGTTTTTT
CDR3 protein: CAISDRDEKLFF

D gene: TRBD1
V gene: TRBV6-6
clone size: NA
J gene: TRBJ2-7
CDR3 length: 14
CDR3 DNA: TGTGCCAGCAGTCTTGACAGGGGTCTCTACGAGCAGTACTTC
CDR3 protein: CASSLDRGLYEQYF

D gene: TRBD1
V gene: TRBV10-1
clone size: NA
J gene: TRBJ2-7
CDR3 length: 13
CDR3 DNA: TGCGCCAGCAGTGCCCGGGACAGCGGAGAGCAGTACTTC
CDR3 protein: CASSARDSGEQYF

D gene: TRBD1
V gene: TRBV28
clone size: once
J gene: TRBJ1-5
CDR3 length: 14
CDR3 DNA: TGTGCCAGCAGTTCCCGGGACAGAAGTCAGCCCCAGCATTTT
CDR3 protein: CASSSRDRSQPQHF

D gene: NA
V gene: TRBV30
clone size: NA
J gene: TRBJ2-7
CDR3 length: 12
CDR3 DNA: TGTGCCTTGGACAGAAACTCCTACGAGCAGTACTTC
CDR3 protein: CALDRNSYEQYF

D gene: NA
V gene: TRBV14
clone size: few
J gene: TRBJ1-1
CDR3 length: 12
CDR3 DNA: TGTGCCAGCAGCCAAGATTGGGGGGGCGCAAGCTTT
CDR3 protein: CASSQDWGGASF

D gene: NA
V gene: TRBV10-2
clone size: NA
J gene: TRBJ1-1
CDR3 length: 17
CDR3 DNA: TGCGCCAGCGGGGAAAACCTCGGGGGCGGATCGAACACTGAAGCTTTCTTT
CDR3 protein: CASGENLGGGSNTEAFF

D gene: TRBD2
V gene: TRBV4-2
clone size: NA
J gene: TRBJ2-1
CDR3 length: 16
CDR3 DNA: TGTGCCAGCAGGCAAGTAGTCGGGAGGGGCTACAATGAGCAGTTCTTC
CDR3 protein: CASRQVVGRGYNEQFF

D gene: NA
V gene: TRBV5-8
clone size: NA
J gene: TRBJ1-2
CDR3 length: 13
CDR3 DNA: TGTGCCAGCAGCTTGGTAGGGGCCTATGGCTACACCTTC
CDR3 protein: CASSLVGAYGYTF

D gene: TRBD2
V gene: TRBV7-9
clone size: NA
J gene: TRBJ2-7
CDR3 length: 16
CDR3 DNA: TGTGCCAGCAGCCCCGGGTACGGGAGGCCTGACTACGAGCAGTACTTC
CDR3 protein: CASSPGYGRPDYEQYF

D gene: TRBD2
V gene: TRBV6-5
clone size: once
J gene: TRBJ2-7
CDR3 length: 15
CDR3 DNA: TGTGCCAGCAGAAGGACTAGCGGGAGTGGCTACGAGCAGTACTTC
CDR3 protein: CASRRTSGSGYEQYF

D gene: NA
V gene: TRBV29-1
clone size: NA
J gene: TRBJ2-7
CDR3 length: 11
CDR3 DNA: TGCAGCGCGACACAAACCTACGAGCAGTACTTC
CDR3 protein: CSATQTYEQYF

D gene: TRBD1
V gene: TRBV10-3
clone size: NA
J gene: TRBJ2-7
CDR3 length: 14
CDR3 DNA: TGTGCCATCAGCGAGGGGGCTGGATGGAGCGAGCAGTACTTC
CDR3 protein: CAISEGAGWSEQYF

D gene: NA
V gene: TRBV5-1
clone size: once
J gene: TRBJ1-1
CDR3 length: 14
CDR3 DNA: TGCGCCAGCAGCTTGGTCGGGGGGAACACTGAAGCTTTCTTT
CDR3 protein: CASSLVGGNTEAFF

D gene: TRBD2
V gene: TRBV5-8
clone size: NA
J gene: TRBJ2-3
CDR3 length: 15
CDR3 DNA: TGTGCCAGCAGCTTGTTAAGCGGGAACACAGATACGCAGTATTTT
CDR3 protein: CASSLLSGNTDTQYF

D gene: TRBD2
V gene: TRBV4-1
clone size: NA
J gene: TRBJ2-7
CDR3 length: 15
CDR3 DNA: TGCGCCAGCAGCCCCGCCCGCGGGAGTTACTACGAGCAGTACTTC
CDR3 protein: CASSPARGSYYEQYF

D gene: TRBD1
V gene: TRBV2
clone size: NA
J gene: TRBJ1-5
CDR3 length: 14
CDR3 DNA: TGTGCCAGCGCTGGGACAGGGACCAATCAGCCCCAGCATTTT
CDR3 protein: CASAGTGTNQPQHF

D gene: TRBD1
V gene: TRBV6-5
clone size: NA
J gene: TRBJ2-1
CDR3 length: 15
CDR3 DNA: TGTGCCAGCAGTTCTGACAGGGGAATATACAATGAGCAGTTCTTC
CDR3 protein: CASSSDRGIYNEQFF

D gene: NA
V gene: TRBV5-4
clone size: NA
J gene: TRBJ2-7
CDR3 length: 14
CDR3 DNA: TGTGCCAGCAGCTGGGCTAGCGCTTCCTACGAGCAGTACTTC
CDR3 protein: CASSWASASYEQYF

D gene: NA
V gene: TRBV19
clone size: NA
J gene: TRBJ2-4
CDR3 length: 13
CDR3 DNA: TGTGCCAGTAGTATTGGTGTACGGGACATTCAGTACTTC
CDR3 protein: CASSIGVRDIQYF

D gene: TRBD2
V gene: TRBV18
clone size: NA
J gene: TRBJ2-2
CDR3 length: 13
CDR3 DNA: TGTGCCAGCTCTGCGGGAGCGAACGGGGAGCTGTTTTTT
CDR3 protein: CASSAGANGELFF

D gene: NA
V gene: TRBV29-1
clone size: NA
J gene: TRBJ2-3
CDR3 length: 11
CDR3 DNA: TGCAGCGTCGCGAAGGTAGATACGCAGTATTTT
CDR3 protein: CSVAKVDTQYF

D gene: NA
V gene: TRBV6-7
clone size: NA
J gene: TRBJ2-7
CDR3 length: 16
CDR3 DNA: TGTGCCAGCAGGCCACTAAGGGGACACCGCTCCTACGAGCAGTACTTC
CDR3 protein: CASRPLRGHRSYEQYF

D gene: NA
V gene: TRBV19
clone size: once
J gene: TRBJ1-2
CDR3 length: 15
CDR3 DNA: TGTGCCAGTAGTATCGGGGGCGGTGGCCCTTATGGCTACACCTTC
CDR3 protein: CASSIGGGGPYGYTF

D gene: TRBD1
V gene: TRBV5-5
clone size: NA
J gene: TRBJ1-5
CDR3 length: 17
CDR3 DNA: TGTGCCAGCAGCCCAGAGGGACAGGCCAACGGGTATCAGCCCCAGCATTTT
CDR3 protein: CASSPEGQANGYQPQHF

D gene: NA
V gene: TRBV11-2
clone size: few
J gene: TRBJ2-7
CDR3 length: 12
CDR3 DNA: TGTGCCAGCAGCTTGACTAGGGTTGAGCAGTACTTC
CDR3 protein: CASSLTRVEQYF

D gene: NA
V gene: TRBV6-5
clone size: NA
J gene: TRBJ1-5
CDR3 length: 12
CDR3 DNA: TGTGCCAGCAGTTACTCGACCGGGCCCCAGCATTTT
CDR3 protein: CASSYSTGPQHF

D gene: TRBD2
V gene: TRBV19
clone size: NA
J gene: TRBJ2-1
CDR3 length: 15
CDR3 DNA: TGTGCCAGTGTGGGGAGGCGGGAGGGCCGGAATGAGCAGTTCTTC
CDR3 protein: CASVGRREGRNEQFF

D gene: NA
V gene: TRBV7-9
clone size: NA
J gene: TRBJ2-5
CDR3 length: 17
CDR3 DNA: TGTGCCAGCAGTCTAAACCCCCGATTCTTCAAACAAGAGACCCAGTACTTC
CDR3 protein: CASSLNPRFFKQETQYF

D gene: TRBD2
V gene: TRBV7-9
clone size: NA
J gene: TRBJ2-1
CDR3 length: 16
CDR3 DNA: TGTGCCAGCAGCTTACGAGCGGGAGGCACCTACAATGAGCAGTTCTTC
CDR3 protein: CASSLRAGGTYNEQFF

D gene: TRBD1
V gene: TRBV5-1
clone size: NA
J gene: TRBJ2-7
CDR3 length: 14
CDR3 DNA: TGCGCCAGCAGCTTGGGTGGGACAGGGCGTGGGCAGTACTTC
CDR3 protein: CASSLGGTGRGQYF

D gene: NA
V gene: TRBV7-8
clone size: NA
J gene: TRBJ1-2
CDR3 length: 16
CDR3 DNA: TGTGCCAGCAGCACAACCGCAGACAGTTTTGGTAGGGGCTACACCTTC
CDR3 protein: CASSTTADSFGRGYTF

D gene: NA
V gene: TRBV10-1
clone size: NA
J gene: TRBJ1-2
CDR3 length: 13
CDR3 DNA: TGCGCCAGCAGTGAAAACCTCCAGGGTCCGGGAACCTTC
CDR3 protein: CASSENLQGPGTF

D gene: TRBD1
V gene: TRBV27
clone size: NA
J gene: TRBJ1-5
CDR3 length: 15
CDR3 DNA: TGTGCCAGCGGACAGGGTATGGGAAGTGGGCAGCCCCAGCATTTT
CDR3 protein: CASGQGMGSGQPQHF

D gene: NA
V gene: TRBV6-6
clone size: NA
J gene: TRBJ2-7
CDR3 length: 12
CDR3 DNA: TGTGCCAGCAGCCCCAGGGGGGACGAGCAGTACTTC
CDR3 protein: CASSPRGDEQYF

D gene: TRBD2
V gene: TRBV5-5
clone size: NA
J gene: TRBJ2-7
CDR3 length: 16
CDR3 DNA: TGTGCCAGCAGCTCCCCGGGACTAGCGGGAGTATACGAGCAGTACTTC
CDR3 protein: CASSSPGLAGVYEQYF

D gene: NA
V gene: TRBV7-2
clone size: NA
J gene: TRBJ2-7
CDR3 length: 15
CDR3 DNA: TGTGCCAGCAGCTTCGAGGGATCTAGCTCCTACGAGCAGTACTTC
CDR3 protein: CASSFEGSSSYEQYF

D gene: TRBD2
V gene: TRBV29-1
clone size: NA
J gene: TRBJ2-3
CDR3 length: 17
CDR3 DNA: TGCAGCGTTGCCTACTTTACTTCCGGGACTAGAGGAGATACGCAGTATTTT
CDR3 protein: CSVAYFTSGTRGDTQYF